The sequence of this TCR beta chain was determined in a study of beta chain features in type 1 diabetes. Findings and caveats of the study: Across all four CD4+ subsets, people with type 1 diabetes showed modestly shorter TCRB CDR3s.

To note about this clone: Its antigen remains unidentified.

Trimming took off 7 bases at V and 6 bases at J, with 18 bases between the two ends. Looked up from germline, CDR1 is MNHEY and CDR2 is SVGAGI. The CDR3 runs to 15 residues. What was sequenced were expressed TCRB transcripts, since all of the isolated RNA had been reverse transcribed. Sequenced by immunoSEQ multiplex PCR; TCRdb stores in-frame clones only, minus some. The sample contains 160,000 or so clones, about 9% of which appear only once. The sequence came from a woman between 18 and 29 years old with type 1 diabetes. Sequenced: central memory CD4+ T cells from blood. The chain couples TRBV6-5 to TRBJ2-2, with D possibly TRBD1 on 6 matching bases. The DNA of the CDR3 is TGTGCCAGCATCGACCCCAGGGGAAGGGCCGGGGAGCTGTTTTTT. This codes for CASIDPRGRAGELFF.